The rows below give T cell receptor beta chains drawn from one sample of a study of high-grade serous ovarian cancer treatment subgroups. Data came from immunoSEQ multiplex PCR; TCRdb stores just in-frame clones and leaves some out. The sample carries 2,500 to 3,500 clones, 82% recorded once. Specimen: tumor tissue. These TCRs come from a human donor with high-grade serous ovarian cancer. Both conserved end residues are part of each CDR3. A D gene is named only where the DNA matches it firmly. Some rows mark clone size as missing; the rest say once, few, many or name a class of expanded clone.

cdr3_nt cdr3_aa clone_size v_call d_call j_call
TGTGCCAGCAGCTCGTACGGGGGGGATGAGCAGTACTTC CASSSYGGDEQYF once TRBV7-9 TRBD2 TRBJ2-7
TGTGCCAGTAGTGGAAATAACTATGGCTACACCTTC CASSGNNYGYTF - TRBV19 - TRBJ1-2
TGTGCCAGCAGCGTACAGGGTTTGGGGAACACCATATATTTT CASSVQGLGNTIYF - TRBV6-5 - TRBJ1-3
TGTGCCAGCAGCTTAGCGTCTGGGTCAGATACGCAGTATTTT CASSLASGSDTQYF - TRBV7-9 - TRBJ2-3
TGTGCCAGCAGTTACGGGGGGGGAGGGCTGAGTGGACTCACTGAAGCTTTCTTT CASSYGGGGLSGLTEAFF once TRBV6-7 - TRBJ1-1
TGTGCCAGCAGCGTTGGAGTCAATGAGCAGTTCTTC CASSVGVNEQFF - TRBV9 - TRBJ2-1
TGTGCCAGCAGCTTGAAGGGGTTAGCGAGTAGCAATCAGCCCCAGCATTTT CASSLKGLASSNQPQHF - TRBV4-2 - TRBJ1-5
TGTGCCAGCAGCCCCTACACCGGGGAGCTGTTTTTT CASSPYTGELFF - TRBV7-6 - TRBJ2-2
TGTGCCTGGTCTCCAGCAGTGGGGGAGCAGTACTTC CAWSPAVGEQYF - TRBV30 - TRBJ2-7
TGTGCCAGTAGTACGACAGGGAACACTGAAGCTTTCTTT CASSTTGNTEAFF - TRBV19 - TRBJ1-1
TGCACCAGCGGACCTTCGGGGGCGTGGAATGAGCAGTTCTTC CTSGPSGAWNEQFF - TRBV1 - TRBJ2-1
TGTGCCAGCTCACCGTCCGGACAGGGGAATCAGCCCCAGCATTTT CASSPSGQGNQPQHF - TRBV18 TRBD1 TRBJ1-5
TGTGCCAGCAGCTGGGGACAGGAAAAACTGTTTTTT CASSWGQEKLFF once TRBV11-2 TRBD1 TRBJ1-4
TGTGCCATCAGTGATCGAGGGGGGTTTGGCGGGGAGCTGTTTTTT CAISDRGGFGGELFF - TRBV10-3 - TRBJ2-2
TGTGCCAGCAGTTCCCCGGGACAGCTCTACTCTGGAAACACCATATATTTT CASSSPGQLYSGNTIYF - TRBV28 TRBD1 TRBJ1-3
TGTGCCAGCAGCCCCTCTGGGGGCGGGAGGAATGAGCAGTTCTTC CASSPSGGGRNEQFF - TRBV9 TRBD2 TRBJ2-1